The present T cell receptor (beta chain) was sequenced within a study of immune heterogeneity within non-small cell lung tumors. This CDR3 comprises 14 residues. CDR1 GTSNPN and CDR2 SVGIG come from the germline V gene (reference sequence). After removal of 2 bases from V and 5 bases from J, the junction contained 8 bases not matched to a gene. Per sample, about 600 ng of bulk tumor genomic DNA was the template used. While surgery was under way, several biopsies spaced far apart were taken per primary tumor. Curative surgery was performed on patients who had untreated, newly diagnosed non-small cell lung cancer. By share, this clonotype counts as medium-sized. Its matching antigen is unknown. Study outcomes and limitations: Largely, high-frequency T-cell receptor beta clonotypes differed from one individual patient to another.

Amplification of TCR beta CDR3 was performed by multiplex PCR with 32 V and 13 J primers. TCRdb ran MiXCR on the multiplex PCR reads and lists one entry per CDR3 protein. The sample carries some 10,000 distinct CDR3 sequences, over 15% recorded once. This chain joins TRBV30 and TRBJ1-2; 7 nucleotides line up with TRBD1. The TCR was taken from a man aged 40-49 years with non-small cell lung cancer. Sequencing was performed on lung tumor tissue. The CDR3 loop reads CAWSKGDRAYGYTF. Written as DNA, the CDR3 is TGTGCCTGGAGTAAGGGAGACAGGGCTTATGGCTACACCTTC.